This passage covers 22 T cell receptor beta chains from one sample sequenced in a study of shared clonotypes between healthy human individuals. Sequencing used immunoSEQ multiplex PCR; TCRdb keeps in-frame clones, though not all of them. The sample carries approximately 2,300,000 clones, about 90% recorded once. The specimen sequenced was naive CD4+ T cells from PBMCs. Subset of the sample: CD45RA+ positively selected. Source of these receptors: a man aged 18 to 30 in good health. Some clones in this sample may be carry-over from other donors' samples.

The rearrangement joins TRBV5-1 to TRBJ2-6; D ambiguous. This CDR3 has 16 amino acids. CDR1 is SGHRS and CDR2 is YFSETQ in the germline V gene. Deletions cut 4 bases from V and 0 bases from J, with 11 bases between. The CDR3 nucleotides read TGCGCCAGCAGCGAAACCGGTAGCTCTGGGGCCAACGTCCTGACTTTC. Protein: CASSETGSSGANVLTF. Variable domain in full (rest from reference TRBV5-1 and TRBJ2-6): KAGVTQTPRYLIKTRGQQVTLSCSPISGHRSVSWYQQTPGQGLQFLFEYFSETQRNKGNFPGRFSGRQFSNSRSEMNVSTLELGDSALYLCASSETGSSGANVLTFGAGSRLTVL.

J is TRBJ2-3 and V is TRBV5-1; 10 nucleotides align to TRBD2. Germline lookup yields CDR1 SGHRS and CDR2 YFSETQ. V shed 0 bases and J 4 bases; nucleotides not matched to a gene: 5. The CDR3 consists of 16 residues. The CDR3 loop reads CASSLVPLAGSDTQYF. The CDR3 bases are TGCGCCAGCAGCTTGGTCCCACTAGCGGGATCAGATACGCAGTATTTT.

The chain employs TRBV6-4 and TRBJ1-2; D is unresolved. This CDR3 contains 18 residues. Germline values: CDR1 MRHNA, CDR2 SNTAGT. The V end was cut by 3 bases, the J end by 2 bases, with 22 bases between. The CDR3 loop is CASSEPPRRELENYGYTF. The CDR3 DNA reads as TGTGCCAGCAGTGAACCGCCTAGACGGGAATTAGAAAACTATGGCTACACCTTC.

The gene calls are TRBV5-4 and TRBJ2-1; unclear D gene. With 6 bases removed from V and 5 bases from J, the gap between germline ends came to 6 bases. Germline CDR1 reads SGHNT; CDR2 reads YYREEE (reference sequence). CDR3 length: 11 amino acids. Here the CDR3 reads CASNLNNEQFF. CDR3 nucleotide sequence: TGTGCCAGCAACCTTAACAATGAGCAGTTCTTC.

The chain combines TRBV6-6 with TRBJ2-1; D remains ambiguous. V lost 2 bases, J lost 5 bases, and 16 bases lay in between. Per the germline V gene, CDR1 is MNHNY and CDR2 is SVGAGI (reference sequence). The CDR3 spans 16 residues. The CDR3 sequence: CASSYPPGWENNEQFF. For the CDR3, the DNA is TGTGCCAGCAGTTACCCCCCGGGCTGGGAAAACAATGAGCAGTTCTTC.

V gene TRBV7-6 combines with J gene TRBJ1-4; D remains unclear. Germline CDR1 is SGHVS and CDR2 is FNYEAQ. V shed 5 bases and J shed 1 base, with 14 bases lying between them. The CDR3 is made up of 16 amino acids. The CDR3 nucleotides are TGTGCCAGCAGCCAATTCTGGGAGGGAACTAATGAAAAACTGTTTTTT. It specifies CASSQFWEGTNEKLFF.

Notes on this clone: The sample has other DNA sequences that encode this CDR3 too. The V and J genes are TRBV6-5 and TRBJ1-4; 8 bases are shared with TRBD1. J lost 8 bases, V lost 6 bases, and 8 bases had no gene match. CDR3 length: 14 amino acids. Germline V lookup: CDR1 MNHEY, CDR2 SVGAGI. CDR3 in DNA: TGTGCCAGCAGCCACGGACAGGGCAGGGAAAAACTGTTTTTT. Its translation is CASSHGQGREKLFF.

V usage is TRBV6-5 and J usage is TRBJ1-1, with 9 bases matching TRBD1. Germline V gives CDR1 MNHEY, CDR2 SVGAGI. J gave up 4 bases and V 6 bases, and 6 bases lay outside the gene matches. CDR3 size: 14 residues. The CDR3 sequence is CASSAWDRVTEAFF. In nucleotides, the CDR3 is TGTGCCAGCAGCGCATGGGACAGGGTCACTGAAGCTTTCTTT.

The rearrangement joins TRBV4-2 to TRBJ2-3; 9 bases align to TRBD1. The CDR3 extends over 19 amino acids. The junction had 13 bases not matched to a gene; V was cut back by 3 bases and J by 0 bases. Germline V gene data show CDR1 as LGHNA and CDR2 as YNFKEQ. DNA for the CDR3: TGTGCCAGCAGCCACTACTCCCGGGACAGGGCCGGGAGCACAGATACGCAGTATTTT. This codes for CASSHYSRDRAGSTDTQYF.

This clone turned up a few times. The chain is built from TRBV9 and TRBJ1-1; D is undetermined. From germline, CDR1 is SGDLS and CDR2 YYNGEE. This CDR3 has 13 amino acids. V was shortened by 4 bases and J by 1 base, with 8 bases between the two germline ends. The CDR3 loop reads CASSSNQNTEAFF. The CDR3 DNA is TGTGCCAGCAGCTCCAACCAGAACACTGAAGCTTTCTTT.

The J gene is TRBJ2-6, the V gene TRBV7-2; a possible D gene is TRBD1 (5 bases). This CDR3 has 17 amino acids. Looked up from germline, CDR1 is SGHTA and CDR2 is FQGNSA. Trimming took off 1 base at V and 1 base at J, with 11 bases between the two ends. The CDR3 DNA follows: TGTGCCAGCAGCTTAGTCGCAGGGAAATCTGGGGCCAACGTCCTGACTTTC. Translating gives CASSLVAGKSGANVLTF.

This clone occurred once. This chain connects TRBV7-2 to TRBJ1-3; 7 positions match TRBD1. The germline CDR1 and CDR2 sequences are SGHTA and FQGNSA. The V segment lost 5 bases and the J segment 4 bases; nucleotides outside the gene matches: 8. The CDR3 spans 15 residues. CDR3 DNA sequence: TGTGCCAGCAGCCAACGACAGGGAACAGGAAACACCATATATTTT. This sequence encodes CASSQRQGTGNTIYF.

This clone was seen a single time. The chain joins TRBV19 to TRBJ1-2, with TRBD1 matching 7 bases. The germline CDR1 and CDR2 sequences are LNHDA and SQIVND (reference sequence). This CDR3 is 15 amino acids long. V shed 5 bases and J 4 bases; nucleotides not matched to a gene: 10. This CDR3 is CASSQYAEGAYGYTF. The CDR3 DNA sequence: TGTGCCAGTAGTCAATATGCCGAGGGGGCCTATGGCTACACCTTC. Looking up the rest from reference TRBV19 and TRBJ1-2 gives the full variable domain: DGGITQSPKYLFRKEGQNVTLSCEQNLNHDAMYWYRQDPGQGLRLIYYSQIVNDFQKGDIAEGYSVSREKKESFPLTVTSAQKNPTAFYLCASSQYAEGAYGYTFGSGTRLTVV.

The chain is built from TRBV27 and TRBJ2-2, with D uncertain. CDR3 length: 16 residues. CDR1 and CDR2 from the germline V gene are MNHEY and SMNVEV (reference sequence). Trimming took 1 base from V and 0 from J, leaving 9 bases between them. This chain's CDR3 is CASSLFIGANTGELFF. CDR3 in DNA: TGTGCCAGCAGTTTATTTATTGGCGCGAACACCGGGGAGCTGTTTTTT.

The rearrangement uses TRBV7-9 and TRBJ1-2; weak D call: TRBD1 (6 bases). Germline CDR1 SEHNR, CDR2 FQNEAQ (reference sequence). CDR3 length: 14 amino acids. With 1 base removed from V and 10 bases from J, the gap between germline ends came to 16 bases. CDR3 sequence reads: CASSLDRGARDYTF. The CDR3 DNA follows: TGTGCCAGCAGCTTAGATCGGGGGGCGCGTGACTACACCTTC.

J is TRBJ1-4 and V is TRBV4-2; D not certain. V was cut by 0 bases and J by 4 bases, with 9 bases left in between. The length of the CDR3 is 15 residues. CDR1 is LGHNA, CDR2 YNFKEQ, per germline. The CDR3: CASSQDGRDNEKLFF. In DNA form, the CDR3 reads TGTGCCAGCAGCCAAGATGGTCGGGATAATGAAAAACTGTTTTTT.

The gene calls are TRBV30 and TRBJ1-3; 7 nucleotides line up with TRBD1. With 8 bases clipped from V and 0 bases from J, the junction kept 7 bases outside the gene matches. CDR1 and CDR2 from the germline V gene are GTSNPN and SVGIG (reference sequence). The CDR3 length is 14 residues. The CDR3 sequence: CAGGGRSSGNTIYF. In DNA form, the CDR3 reads TGTGCCGGAGGGGGCCGAAGCTCTGGAAACACCATATATTTT.

Notes on this clone: Different DNA sequences within this sample yield the same CDR3. CDR3 bases: TGTGCCAGCAGCCTTACAGGGGGGCCCAACTATGGCTACACCTTC. Amino acids: CASSLTGGPNYGYTF. This chain links TRBV28 with TRBJ1-2; the match to TRBD1 covers 8 bases. The J segment lost 2 bases and the V segment lost 6 bases, leaving 8 bases of the junction unmatched. The germline V gene encodes CDR1 MDHEN and CDR2 SYDVKM. The CDR3 loop spans 15 amino acids.

Comments on this clone: Distinct nucleotide sequences in the sample also encode this CDR3. This rearrangement joins TRBV28 to TRBJ2-7; 7 bases are a match to TRBD1. This CDR3 has 15 residues. V lost 5 bases to trimming and J lost 1 base; unmatched junction nucleotides: 8. The germline V gene has CDR1 MDHEN and CDR2 SYDVKM. CDR3 nucleotides: TGTGCCAGCAGTCCCACAGGGGCCCTTTCCTACGAGCAGTACTTC. It translates to CASSPTGALSYEQYF.

V is TRBV25-1 and J is TRBJ2-1, with a weak D call TRBD2 (6 bases). Germline CDR1 reads MGHDK; CDR2 reads SYGVNS. V lost 5 bases to trimming and J lost 10 bases, with 15 bases between them. The CDR3 sequence is 13 residues long. CDR3 sequence: CASSRDSSAEQFF. CDR3 nucleotide sequence: TGTGCCAGCAGTAGGGACTCCTCTGCCGAGCAGTTCTTC. Together with reference TRBV25-1 and TRBJ2-1, the CDR3 gives the full variable domain: EADIYQTPRYLVIGTGKKITLECSQTMGHDKMYWYQQDPGMELHLIHYSYGVNSTEKGDLSSESTVSRIRTEHFPLTLESARPSHTSQYLCASSRDSSAEQFFGPGTRLTVL.

The V gene is TRBV18, the J gene TRBJ1-1, with 9 bases aligning to TRBD1. V lost 3 bases and J lost 5; bases outside the gene matches: 7. The CDR3 length is 15 residues. From germline, CDR1 is KGHSH and CDR2 LQKENI. The CDR3 spells CASSPGQGPKTEAFF. The CDR3 bases are TGTGCCAGCTCACCGGGACAGGGCCCGAAGACTGAAGCTTTCTTT. The entire variable domain, with the rest obtained from reference TRBV18 and TRBJ1-1, is as follows: NAGVMQNPRHLVRRRGQEARLRCSPMKGHSHVYWYRQLPEEGLKFMVYLQKENIIDESGMPKERFSAEFPKEGPSILRIQQVVRGDSAAYFCASSPGQGPKTEAFFGQGTRLTVV.

In DNA, the CDR3 is TGCAGCGCATCGTCTGTGGCTAGCGGGCTTACAGATACGCAGTATTTT. Its translation is CSASSVASGLTDTQYF. V is TRBV29-1 and J is TRBJ2-3; 8 bases map to TRBD2. The germline V gene encodes CDR1 SQVTM and CDR2 ANQGSEA. The V gene end was trimmed by 7 bases and the J gene end by 3 bases; junction bases not matched to a gene: 15. The CDR3 has 16 amino acids.